The T cell receptor (beta chain) under discussion was sequenced for a study of cytomegalovirus exposure and HLA in healthy donors (dated by TCRdb to the late 2010s). With regard to the full study: An earlier analysis of under 600 of the donors reported approximately 300 Gb of sequence data and around 110 million unique TCR beta sequences from about 179 million T cells. Approximately 300 gigabases of sequencing data and roughly 80 million unique TCR sequences made up an early release that covered approximately 650 HLA-typed donors. Of the roughly 400 genotyped donors, approximately 80% were placed in the genetic ancestry cluster associated with self-reported Caucasian donors. The study aimed to test whether cataloging public T cell receptors could reveal signatures of past pathogen exposure. The study profiled the T cell repertoires of under 700 subjects by immunosequencing and related them to cytomegalovirus serostatus. A separate validation cohort of some 130 different subjects was used in addition to the roughly 700-subject first cohort. To predict cytomegalovirus infection status, the study combined high-throughput TCR immunosequencing, statistical association of individual TCRs with disease status, and machine learning. In a later analysis, previously published TCR beta repertoires from 670 or so donors were re-analyzed and high-resolution HLA genotyping was added so that TCR occurrence patterns could be studied. The later analysis used no new phenotypic data to find candidate immune exposures, relying instead on TCR beta sequences and their occurrence across donors. In an earlier analysis of 587 of the donors, high-throughput TCR beta sequencing was used to judge whether each TCR beta V gene segment behaved as functional or pseudogenic. Alongside the repertoire data, information on donor age, sex, ethnicity and CMV serostatus was compiled. Genome-wide SNP genotypes for about 60% of the roughly 700 donors were used in a later genetic analysis, which treated that subset as a discovery cohort. Every repertoire in the discovery cohort had been generated on one and the same sequencing platform. HLA typing covered class I and class II loci at four-digit resolution. Typing coverage differed by locus: A, B, C, DRB1 and DQB1 were typed in roughly 629-630 donors, DQA1 in about 560, DPA1 in around 600, and DPB1 in 472. Several DR-DQ haplotypes were treated as single units for association and clustering because of strong linkage in the cohort. Across approximately 400 genotyped donors of the cohort, an average of about 240,000 unique TCR beta nucleotide sequences per donor were sequenced, and roughly 18% of those sequences were non-productive. The paper as a whole reports these results and caveats: Correlated functional status among segregating V segments might be attributable to linkage disequilibrium, but an unknown experimental factor could not be ruled out. The classifier was reported to diagnose cytomegalovirus status with high specificity and sensitivity in both the original cohort and the validation cohort. HLA typing was unavailable for some donors at each locus, so association tests used only the typed subset. The earlier analysis of some 560 of the donors excluded seventeen rarely observed V segments, including chromosome 9 orphons, because counts were too low. In this cohort, only TCR beta chains were sequenced, and detectable features were limited by the absence of alpha or paired-chain data. In a later analysis, several top co-occurrence clusters were reported to appear linked to parvovirus B19, influenza, CMV and Epstein-Barr virus. Presence/absence analyses assumed roughly uniform sequencing depth across donors, an assumption that may not hold. A further reported finding was that TCR beta sequences accurately predicted the HLA-A and HLA-B alleles for most subjects in the first cohort. According to a later analysis, most CMV-associated TCR beta chains appeared to be HLA-restricted, and the HLA associations seemed to be driven largely by CMV exposure. When HLA alleles, especially DR and DQ, strongly co-occurred, TCR associations were difficult to assign to individual alleles. A later analysis associated some 17,000 TCR beta sequences with specific HLA alleles at a false discovery rate of 0.05. A later genetic analysis associated a missense DCLRE1C variant with V-gene and J-gene trimming of TCR beta chains, and an independent cohort replicated the association. For the cohort, immune exposure information was limited to CMV serostatus. In a later analysis, the rate of TCR association differed among HLA loci, with DRB1 alleles having the most associated TCRs and HLA-C alleles having the fewest. While some public TCRs were present in many individuals, most TCR sequences turned up only very rarely across donors. In a later genetic analysis, fewer N-insertions in productive TCRs were reported among donors in an Asian-associated ancestry cluster than the roughly 700-donor mean. A total of fewer than 200 TCR beta chains were listed by the study as associated with cytomegalovirus. The authors suggested that the approach could potentially be extended to other disease states and immunological phenotypes. A cluster of highly shared sequence variants was judged likely to represent a technical artifact of the sequencing pipeline. A few of the identified cytomegalovirus-associated TCR beta chains were confirmed in vitro to be specific for cytomegalovirus antigens. In a later analysis, HLA-associated TCR beta chains showed more clonal expansion and lower generation probabilities than non-associated chains that were equally common. An earlier analysis of around 600 of the donors showed that most TCR beta V segments appeared in productive rearrangements either about 87% or about 30% of the time, which broadly matched IMGT annotations. The 87-base-pair reads could not distinguish some IMGT-functional V segments, including TRBV6-2 and TRBV6-3, so those segments were excluded.

The receptor library was made with the immunoSEQ multiplex PCR assay. For the multiplex PCR, a mixture combining 60 forward primers for TCR Vbeta segments and 13 reverse primers for TCR Jbeta segments was used. A multiplex PCR assay on genomic DNA amplified the CDR3 region of rearranged TCR beta genes. On the Illumina HiSeq System, the amplified TCR beta libraries were sequenced as 87-base-pair reads. The authors' analysis ran thus. Across the 500 to 700 repertoires, a later analysis counted roughly 77 million unique TCR beta chains, 8.5 million to 12 million of which were shared by at least two donors. Raw reads were error-corrected and collapsed into unique sequences with a nearest-neighbor algorithm that merged closely related sequences to remove PCR and sequencing errors. CDR3 sequences were aligned to IMGT reference sequences to assign V, D and J gene segments. Each retained sequence needed at least a six-nucleotide match to both a V gene segment and a J gene segment. A rearrangement was called productive if the CDR3 had no stop codons and remained in frame with V and J, and every other rearrangement was called non-productive. Following IMGT convention, CDR3 was defined as the stretch from the second conserved V-encoded cysteine up to the conserved J-encoded phenylalanine. In an earlier analysis of around 640 of the donors, sequences lacking an unambiguous match to a single V gene segment were excluded. An earlier analysis of a few hundred of the donors called V segments functional above 56.7% productive rearrangements and segregating when the between-donor standard deviation exceeded 5%. A statistical classification framework was developed to diagnose cytomegalovirus status using the catalog of TCR beta chain sequences. V and J gene assignment, in a later analysis, came from comparing TCR nucleotide sequences with IMGT/GENE-DB human TR gene sequences. Using the TCRdist pipeline, a later analysis assigned CDR3 sequences along with most-parsimonious VDJ recombination scenarios. In a later analysis, each TCR beta chain was defined by its CDR3 amino acid sequence together with its V-gene family, and reads lacking a unique V-gene family were excluded. To address suspected cross-contamination and a sequencing artifact, a later analysis removed roughly 640 highly shared, low-generation-probability nucleotide sequences. A later analysis calculated a clonal expansion index for each public chain from normalized within-repertoire ranks of inferred template counts. Generation probabilities in a later analysis came from a VDJ recombination model fitted to out-of-frame rearrangements, and those results were checked against IGoR. A later analysis scored TCR-TCR, TCR-HLA and TCR-CMV co-occurrence with hypergeometric tests, applying a repertoire-size bias correction to TCR pairs. False discovery rates were estimated in a later analysis by permuting HLA or CMV assignments 20 times. A later analysis grouped co-occurring TCRs with DBSCAN, adding TCRdist sequence similarity when clustering within HLA-allele-positive subsets. For co-occurrence clustering, repertoires with fewer than 30,000 or more than 120,000 public chains were excluded, along with about five repertoires with anomalous nucleotide sharing. The source is immuneACCESS, and TCRdb retained only in-frame sequences with V and J called. Part of the clones is not carried over; for the studies checked, unresolved V genes explain less than half of this, and the remainder is unexplained. V and J calls and clone size are given by that table; D and trimming were obtained from the DNA. In this sample the table shows approximately 180,000 clones, roughly 87% of which occur a single time. The ten largest make up roughly 0.23% of the sample.

In total, 500 to 700 healthy bone marrow donors made up the cohort. All cohort members were sampled while nominally healthy, although unrecorded immune exposures were likely present. The donor was CMV seronegative and was included in the group of several hundred seronegative cohort members. A peripheral blood sample was provided by each donor, and peripheral blood mononuclear cells were used for TCR beta sequencing. The Qiagen DNeasy Blood Extraction Kit was used to extract genomic DNA from the blood cell samples. The CDR3 spans 14 residues, from the cysteine through the phenylalanine. Only the CDR3 region is kept as DNA, spanning 42 bases read in frame from base 1. V is shortened by 3 bases, J by 2 bases, and the region joining them spans 9 bases. CDR1 and CDR2, looked up from the germline V gene, are SGHDT and YYEEEE. This clone was picked up one time. Its cognate antigen has yet to be identified. Nothing much larger sits one base from this clone, and base qualities are not available.

Recombination connected TRBV5-6 to TRBJ1-3, with the identity of the D gene unclear. The sample comprised PBMCs. This clonotype was sampled from a girl less than two years old in good health and CMV-seronegative. The nucleotides read TGTGCCAGCAGCTCCGGACTGGCTGGAAACACCATATATTTT. The translation is CASSSGLAGNTIYF.